The clone carrying this T cell receptor (beta chain) has only a few counts. Its antigen is unknown. The germline CDR1 and CDR2 sequences are SGHRS and YFSETQ. This CDR3 is 16 amino acids long. J lost 3 bases, V lost 0 bases, and 5 bases had no gene match. The record originates from a study of cytomegalovirus exposure and HLA in healthy donors. Study-wide background: About 85 million unique TCRs from HLA-typed donors were held in an early release of data. Broader study findings: In an earlier analysis, productive rearrangement rates for most beta V segments clustered near 87% or 30%. In all likelihood, a cluster of highly shared sequence variants was a sequencing artifact.

Use of 60 Vbeta and 13 Jbeta primers characterized the PCR. Original data processing: An analysis performed later counted 73 million or so unique TCR beta chains (roughly 11 million of them shared). Using immunoSEQ multiplex PCR, the repertoire was profiled, and TCRdb retains in-frame clones only, with some absent. The V and J calls and clone size were taken over from that table, and D and trimming were inferred from the DNA. There are some 120,000 clones in the sample; more than 80% occur only once, and around 8.9% lies in the top ten. The TCR originated in a man aged 25 to 40 in good health and CMV-seropositive. Sequencing was done on a sample of PBMCs. The chain employs TRBV5-1 and TRBJ2-7; 11 bases are a match to TRBD1. The CDR3 DNA reads as TGCGCCAGCAGCTTGGGTTTCGGGACAGGGGGCTACGAGCAGTACTTC. Amino acids: CASSLGFGTGGYEQYF.